There are many counts of the clone carrying this TCR beta chain. This specimen belongs to a study of identical twins. The V and J ends lost 4 bases and 3 bases, in that order; junction bases with no gene match: 3. Germline CDR1 and CDR2: ENHRY and SYGVKD. There are 14 residues in the CDR3. Addition of a universal primer site occurred through template switching, and cDNA carried unique molecular identifiers. TCRdb reanalysed the 5' RACE reads using MiXCR and keeps one entry per CDR3 protein. The profile covers over 250,000 distinct CDR3 sequences, with 8.5% to 9.5% appearing a single time and about 7.1% taken by the ten largest. These data were likewise used in another study, on yellow fever vaccine responses in identical twins.

The sample consisted of CD8+ T cells sorted from blood. This TCR derives from a woman younger than 35 in good health. This chain links TRBV10-3 with TRBJ1-5; the match to TRBD1 covers 7 bases. The CDR3 sequence is CAISGDSLNQPQHF. In DNA, the CDR3 is TGTGCCATCAGTGGGGACAGTCTCAATCAGCCCCAGCATTTT.